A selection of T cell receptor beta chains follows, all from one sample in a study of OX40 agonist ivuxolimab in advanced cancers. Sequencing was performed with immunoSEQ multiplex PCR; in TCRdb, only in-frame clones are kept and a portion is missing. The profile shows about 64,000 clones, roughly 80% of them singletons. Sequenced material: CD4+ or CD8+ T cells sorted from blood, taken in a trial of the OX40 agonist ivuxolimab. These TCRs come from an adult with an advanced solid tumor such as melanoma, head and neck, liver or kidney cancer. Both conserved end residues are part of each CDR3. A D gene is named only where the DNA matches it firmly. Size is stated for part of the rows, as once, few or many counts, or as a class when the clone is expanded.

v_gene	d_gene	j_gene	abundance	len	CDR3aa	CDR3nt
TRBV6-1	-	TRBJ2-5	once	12	CAMGPGQETQYF	TGTGCTATGGGCCCAGGCCAAGAGACCCAGTACTTC
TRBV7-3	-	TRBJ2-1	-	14	CASSSLGDYNEQFF	TGTGCCAGCAGCTCCTTGGGGGATTACAATGAGCAGTTCTTC
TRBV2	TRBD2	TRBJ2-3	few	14	CASNPGLDTDTQYF	TGTGCCAGCAATCCGGGACTAGACACAGATACGCAGTATTTT
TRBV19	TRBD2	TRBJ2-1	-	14	CASMGSGSYNEQFF	TGTGCCAGTATGGGTAGCGGGTCCTACAATGAGCAGTTCTTC
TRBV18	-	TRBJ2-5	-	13	CASSPDIKETQYF	TGTGCCAGCTCACCCGACATTAAAGAGACCCAGTACTTC
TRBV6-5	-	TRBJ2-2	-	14	CARQGQRNTGELFF	TGTGCCAGACAGGGTCAGCGAAACACCGGGGAGCTGTTTTTT
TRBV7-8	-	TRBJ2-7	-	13	CASTPGVREEQYF	TGTGCCAGCACCCCAGGTGTTCGGGAAGAGCAGTACTTC
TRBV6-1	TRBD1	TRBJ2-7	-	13	CASRGTEAHEQYF	TGTGCCAGCCGAGGGACAGAGGCCCACGAGCAGTACTTC
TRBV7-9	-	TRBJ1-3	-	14	CASSRSTSGNTIYF	TGTGCCAGCTCCAGGAGCACCTCTGGAAACACCATATATTTT
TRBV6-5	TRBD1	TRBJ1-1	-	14	CASSYTDGQGKAFF	TGTGCCAGCAGTTACACGGACGGACAGGGGAAAGCTTTCTTT
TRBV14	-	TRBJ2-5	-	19	CASSRTWGWGEILKETQYF	TGTGCCAGCAGCCGGACGTGGGGCTGGGGCGAAATCCTCAAAGAGACCCAGTACTTC
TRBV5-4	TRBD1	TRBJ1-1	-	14	CASSFDRGDTEAFF	TGTGCCAGCAGCTTCGACAGGGGCGACACTGAAGCTTTCTTT
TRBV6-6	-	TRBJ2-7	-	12	CASSRQVWEQYF	TGTGCCAGCAGTAGACAGGTCTGGGAGCAGTACTTC
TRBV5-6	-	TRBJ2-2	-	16	CASSSNRRLNTGELFF	TGTGCCAGCAGCTCTAACAGGAGACTAAACACCGGGGAGCTGTTTTTT
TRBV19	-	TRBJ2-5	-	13	CASSIEQWGVTYF	TGTGCCAGTAGTATAGAACAATGGGGGGTCACGTACTTC
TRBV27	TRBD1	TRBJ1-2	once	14	CASRRQGSGSGYTF	TGTGCCAGCAGGAGACAGGGAAGCGGCAGTGGCTACACCTTC
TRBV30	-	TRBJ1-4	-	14	CAWSRTSTNEKLFF	TGTGCCTGGAGCCGGACCTCAACTAATGAAAAACTGTTTTTT
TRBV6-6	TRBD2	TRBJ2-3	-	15	CASSPGGGAIGTQYF	TGTGCCAGCAGCCCCGGGGGAGGGGCGATCGGTACGCAGTATTTT
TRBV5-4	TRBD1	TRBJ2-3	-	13	CASSRQGEDTQYF	TGTGCCAGCAGCCGACAGGGGGAAGATACGCAGTATTTT
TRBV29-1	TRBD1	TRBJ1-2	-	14	CSVEMTGGNYGYTF	TGCAGCGTTGAGATGACAGGGGGTAACTATGGCTACACCTTC
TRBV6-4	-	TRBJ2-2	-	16	CASSGAVGAGTGELFF	TGTGCCAGCAGTGGCGCTGTGGGGGCTGGAACCGGGGAGCTGTTTTTT
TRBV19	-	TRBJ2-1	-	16	CASSMWRGPSYNEQFF	TGTGCCAGTAGTATGTGGCGGGGGCCCTCCTACAATGAGCAGTTCTTC
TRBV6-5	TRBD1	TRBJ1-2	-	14	CASRGTGGNYGYTF	TGTGCCAGCAGAGGGACAGGCGGAAACTATGGCTACACCTTC
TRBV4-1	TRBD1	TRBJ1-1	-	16	CASSPRDRGLNTEAFF	TGCGCCAGCAGCCCTAGAGACAGGGGATTGAACACTGAAGCTTTCTTT
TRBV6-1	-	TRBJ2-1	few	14	CASSDRATNNEQFF	TGTGCCAGCAGTGATAGGGCAACCAACAATGAGCAGTTCTTC
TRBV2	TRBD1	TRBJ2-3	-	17	CASSEAPSGTGTDTQYF	TGTGCCAGCAGTGAAGCACCTTCCGGGACAGGCACAGATACGCAGTATTTT
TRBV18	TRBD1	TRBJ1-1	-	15	CASARDRDHRTEAFF	TGTGCCAGCGCCAGGGACAGGGACCATAGGACTGAAGCTTTCTTT
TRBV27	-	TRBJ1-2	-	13	CASRTGSRGGYTF	TGTGCCAGCAGAACCGGGTCCCGGGGAGGCTACACCTTC
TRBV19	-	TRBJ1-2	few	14	CASKGGIFNYGYTF	TGTGCCAGTAAAGGGGGTATTTTCAACTATGGCTACACCTTC
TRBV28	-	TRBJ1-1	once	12	CASRSRETEAFF	TGTGCCAGCAGGTCCAGGGAGACTGAAGCTTTCTTT
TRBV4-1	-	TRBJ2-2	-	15	CASRIGTVNTGELFF	TGCGCCAGCAGAATAGGGACGGTTAACACCGGGGAGCTGTTTTTT
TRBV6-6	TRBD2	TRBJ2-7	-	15	CASSPLGGSIHEQYF	TGTGCCAGCAGTCCCCTGGGCGGGAGCATCCACGAGCAGTACTTC
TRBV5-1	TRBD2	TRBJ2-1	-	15	CASSSGLAGGPLQFF	TGCGCCAGCAGCTCGGGACTAGCGGGAGGGCCCCTCCAGTTCTTC
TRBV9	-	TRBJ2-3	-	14	CASSVPPAIDTQYF	TGTGCCAGCAGCGTACCGCCGGCGATCGATACGCAGTATTTT
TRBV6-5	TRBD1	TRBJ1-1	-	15	CASSYGDRDNTEAFF	TGTGCCAGCAGTTACGGGGACAGGGATAACACTGAAGCTTTCTTT
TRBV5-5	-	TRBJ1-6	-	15	CASSLVGGSGSPLHF	TGTGCCAGCAGTCTTGTTGGGGGTTCCGGGTCACCCCTCCACTTT
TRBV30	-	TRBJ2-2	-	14	CAWSGRGSTGELFF	TGTGCCTGGAGTGGGAGAGGTTCCACCGGGGAGCTGTTTTTT
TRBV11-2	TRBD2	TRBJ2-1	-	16	CASSLAGGNIYNEQFF	TGTGCCAGCAGCTTAGCGGGAGGGAATATCTACAATGAGCAGTTCTTC
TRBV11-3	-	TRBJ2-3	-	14	CASSLGQATDTQYF	TGTGCCAGCAGCTTAGGACAGGCCACAGATACGCAGTATTTT
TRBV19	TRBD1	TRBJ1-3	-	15	CASKAGDSSGNTIYF	TGTGCCAGCAAAGCGGGGGACAGCTCTGGAAACACCATATATTTT
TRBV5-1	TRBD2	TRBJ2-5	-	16	CASSVPLGGGQETQYF	TGCGCCAGCAGCGTACCCCTTGGGGGGGGCCAAGAGACCCAGTACTTC
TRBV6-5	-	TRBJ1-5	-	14	CAPYGPLSDQPQHF	TGTGCCCCCTACGGGCCCCTGTCGGATCAGCCCCAGCATTTT
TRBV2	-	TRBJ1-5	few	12	CASRIGNQPQHF	TGTGCCAGCAGAATCGGCAATCAGCCCCAGCATTTT
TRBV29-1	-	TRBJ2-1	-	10	CSVEGNEQFF	TGCAGCGTTGAAGGGAATGAGCAGTTCTTC
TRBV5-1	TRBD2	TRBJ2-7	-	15	CASSLAVAGNYEQYF	TGCGCCAGCAGCTTGGCGGTAGCGGGGAACTACGAGCAGTACTTC
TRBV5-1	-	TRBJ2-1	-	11	CASSLGGEQFF	TGCGCCAGCAGCTTGGGAGGAGAGCAGTTCTTC
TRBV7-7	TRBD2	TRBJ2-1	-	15	CASSLGIAGVYEQFF	TGTGCCAGCAGCCTTGGGATAGCGGGAGTATATGAGCAGTTCTTC
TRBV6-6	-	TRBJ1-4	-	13	CASRGRGVEKLFF	TGTGCCAGCAGGGGGAGGGGCGTTGAAAAACTGTTTTTT
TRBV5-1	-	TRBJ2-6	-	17	CASSLDRGGSGANVLTF	TGCGCCAGCAGCTTGGACAGGGGAGGCTCTGGGGCCAACGTCCTGACTTTC
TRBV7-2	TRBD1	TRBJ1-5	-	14	CASSLVTGDQPQHF	TGTGCCAGCAGCTTAGTAACAGGGGATCAGCCCCAGCATTTT
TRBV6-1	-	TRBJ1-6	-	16	CASSEWRTEMNSPLHF	TGTGCCAGCAGTGAATGGCGGACAGAGATGAATTCACCCCTCCACTTT
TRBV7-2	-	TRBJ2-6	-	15	CASSLDQSGANVLTF	TGTGCCAGCAGCTTAGACCAATCCGGGGCCAACGTCCTGACTTTC
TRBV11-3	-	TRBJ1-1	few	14	CASSPNPGGTEAFF	TGTGCCAGCAGCCCCAATCCGGGAGGCACTGAAGCTTTCTTT
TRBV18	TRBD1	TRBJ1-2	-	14	CASSTGQDNYGYTF	TGTGCCAGCTCAACGGGACAGGACAACTATGGCTACACCTTC
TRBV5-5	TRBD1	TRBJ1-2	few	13	CASSFQGADGYTF	TGTGCCAGCAGCTTTCAGGGGGCTGATGGCTACACCTTC
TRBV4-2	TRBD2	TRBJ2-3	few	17	CASSQLSSGGAFDTQYF	TGTGCCAGCAGCCAATTGTCTAGCGGGGGGGCATTCGATACGCAGTATTTT
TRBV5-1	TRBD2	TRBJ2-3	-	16	CASSLAPAGGTDTQYF	TGCGCCAGCAGCTTGGCCCCAGCGGGGGGCACAGATACGCAGTATTTT